The 17 T cell receptor beta chains in this list originate from one sample, sequenced in a study of brain metastases from non-small cell lung cancer. The assay was immunoSEQ multiplex PCR, and TCRdb's table has in-frame clones only and misses some. The data contain 1,500 to 2,000 clones, about 91% of them singletons. The sequenced sample was tumor-adjacent normal tissue. All receptors come from a donor aged 40 or over with non-small cell lung cancer.

The genes are TRBV2 and TRBJ1-2; 9 nucleotides match TRBD1. Germline V gene sequence: CDR1 SNHLY, CDR2 FYNNEI. The V gene end was trimmed by 10 bases and the J gene end by 0 bases; junction bases not matched to a gene: 9. There are 15 residues in the CDR3. The CDR3 here is CATLPGQGSNYGYTF. The CDR3 DNA is TGTGCCACCCTTCCGGGACAGGGTTCTAACTATGGCTACACCTTC.

This sequence joins TRBV7-2 and TRBJ2-3; weak D call: TRBD2 (6 bases). Per germline, CDR1 SGHTA and CDR2 FQGNSA. V lost 2 bases and J 2 bases, leaving 14 bases between the germline ends. The CDR3 covers 16 residues. CDR3 region: CASSLNVRGNTDTQYF. Written as DNA, the CDR3 is TGTGCCAGCAGCTTAAATGTGCGGGGCAACACAGATACGCAGTATTTT. The complete variable domain, with remaining parts taken from reference TRBV7-2 and TRBJ2-3, reads GAGVSQSPSNKVTEKGKDVELRCDPISGHTALYWYRQSLGQGLEFLIYFQGNSAPDKSGLPSDRFSAERTGGSVSTLTIQRTQQEDSAVYLCASSLNVRGNTDTQYFGPGTRLTVL.

V usage is TRBV3-1 (or the pseudogene TRBV3-2) and J usage is TRBJ2-1; no firm D call. The V and J ends lost 1 base and 8 bases respectively, with 15 bases between them. CDR1 is LGHDT, CDR2 YNNKEL, per germline (reference sequence). This CDR3 comprises 15 residues. DNA of the CDR3: TGTGCCAGCAGCCAAGGATGGGTTTTGACCCATGAGCAGTTCTTC. Amino acid sequence: CASSQGWVLTHEQFF.

V is TRBV7-2 and J is TRBJ1-3; unclear D gene. In germline, CDR1 is SGHTA, CDR2 FQGNSA. Between the trimmed V and J ends, which lost 6 bases and 4 bases, there was a span of 10 bases. The CDR3 spans 13 residues. The CDR3 coding sequence is TGTGCCAGCAGTTTTGCACCCGGAAACACCATATATTTT. Translated, it gives CASSFAPGNTIYF. Supplemented by reference TRBV7-2 and TRBJ1-3, the full variable domain reads GAGVSQSPSNKVTEKGKDVELRCDPISGHTALYWYRQSLGQGLEFLIYFQGNSAPDKSGLPSDRFSAERTGGSVSTLTIQRTQQEDSAVYLCASSFAPGNTIYFGEGSWLTVV.

V gene TRBV7-9 combines with J gene TRBJ2-7, with D maybe TRBD1 (6 bases). Looked up from germline, CDR1 is SEHNR and CDR2 is FQNEAQ (reference sequence). With 5 bases removed from V and 6 bases from J, the gap between germline ends came to 20 bases. This CDR3 has 15 amino acids. The CDR3 DNA reads TGTGCCAGCAGCAAACGACAGGACCAGATCCGCGAGCAGTACTTC. It is translated as CASSKRQDQIREQYF.

The chain recombines TRBV7-3 with TRBJ2-3; a weak D match, TRBD1 (6 bases). This CDR3 region has 17 residues. Germline CDR1 is SGHTA and CDR2 is FQGTGA. Trimming took 1 base from V and 5 from J, leaving 19 bases between them. The CDR3 nucleotides read TGTGCCAGCAGCTTAAGGGGGCCTATAGTTTTCGGAGATACGCAGTATTTT. Translation: CASSLRGPIVFGDTQYF.

V gene TRBV4-3 combines with J gene TRBJ2-3; 12 positions agree with TRBD2. V shed 5 bases and J 1 base; nucleotides not matched to a gene: 10. The CDR3 covers 18 residues. CDR1 LGHNA and CDR2 YSLEER come from the germline V gene. The CDR3 region is CASSAKASGGEGTDTQYF. CDR3 nucleotide sequence: TGCGCCAGCAGCGCCAAGGCTAGCGGGGGGGAGGGCACAGATACGCAGTATTTT.

This clone rates as large (0.1 to 1%). The chain combines TRBV7-3 with TRBJ2-1; 8 nucleotides agree with TRBD1. The trim removed 5 bases at V and 9 bases at J, leaving 3 bases unmatched. Germline V gives CDR1 SGHTA, CDR2 FQGTGA. This CDR3 spans 12 amino acids. In DNA form, the CDR3 reads TGTGCCAGCAGCGGGACAGGTACTGAGCAGTTCTTC. This codes for CASSGTGTEQFF.

The chain links TRBV2 to TRBJ1-5; 7 bases map to TRBD1. The germline V gene encodes CDR1 SNHLY and CDR2 FYNNEI. The V gene end was trimmed by 5 bases and the J gene end by 4 bases; junction bases not matched to a gene: 5. This CDR3 comprises 14 residues. Here the CDR3 reads CASSPGTANQPQHF. CDR3 nucleotides: TGTGCCAGCAGTCCCGGGACAGCGAATCAGCCCCAGCATTTT.

The J gene is TRBJ2-1, the V gene TRBV19; 10 positions match TRBD2. The CDR3 is made up of 16 amino acids. With 5 bases clipped from V and 4 bases from J, the junction kept 8 bases outside the gene matches. Germline CDR1 LNHDA, CDR2 SQIVND (reference sequence). The CDR3 DNA reads as TGTGCCAGTAGTGGGTGGACTAGCGGCCTTTACAATGAGCAGTTCTTC. Translated: CASSGWTSGLYNEQFF.

The chain has TRBV7-2 and TRBJ1-5; 10 bases line up with TRBD1. V shed 1 base, J shed 6 bases, and the junction held 6 bases outside the gene matches. This CDR3 is 16 amino acids long. The germline V gene has CDR1 SGHTA and CDR2 FQGNSA. CDR3 nucleotides: TGTGCCAGCAGCTTAGGGGGAGGGGACAGGGGTCAGCCCCAGCATTTT. Encoded protein: CASSLGGGDRGQPQHF.

The V and J genes are TRBV12-3 or TRBV12-4 and TRBJ1-1; 7 bases match TRBD1. The ends lost 5 bases at V and 5 bases at J; junction bases unmatched: 5. This CDR3 region has 13 residues. CDR3 in DNA: TGTGCCAGCAGTCAGACAGGGAGGACTGAAGCTTTCTTT. Translating it yields CASSQTGRTEAFF.

Here the CDR3 DNA reads TGTGCCAGCAGCCAACAGGGGGAAAATGAAAAACTGTTTTTT. Translating gives CASSQQGENEKLFF. The gene calls are TRBV4-2 and TRBJ1-4; 7 nucleotides match TRBD1. The V segment lost 2 bases and the J segment 5 bases; nucleotides outside the gene matches: 2. There are 14 residues in the CDR3. Germline CDR1 and CDR2: LGHNA and YNFKEQ.

The chain links TRBV5-6 to TRBJ2-4, with 7 nucleotides matching TRBD2. CDR3 length equals 16 residues. CDR1 and CDR2 from the germline V gene are SGHDT and YYEEEE. V lost 4 bases, J lost 5 bases, and 12 bases stayed unmatched. CDR3 protein: CASSLTGGGGQNIQYF. The CDR3 DNA sequence: TGTGCCAGCAGCCTCACGGGCGGGGGAGGTCAAAACATTCAGTACTTC.

The rearrangement uses TRBV19 and TRBJ2-6, with 7 bases lining up with TRBD1. This CDR3 contains 16 residues. J lost 4 bases, V lost 2 bases, and 5 bases had no gene match. The germline CDR1 and CDR2 sequences are LNHDA and SQIVND (reference sequence). DNA for the CDR3: TGTGCCAGTAGTATAACAGGGGTAGGCGGGGCCAACGTCCTGACTTTC. It codes for CASSITGVGGANVLTF.

The chain employs TRBV27 and TRBJ1-1; D uncertain. The V end was cut by 4 bases, the J end by 6 bases, with 6 bases between. CDR3 length: 11 amino acids. CDR1 and CDR2 from the germline V gene are MNHEY and SMNVEV (reference sequence). The CDR3 sequence: CASSSGPEAFF. CDR3 nucleotide sequence: TGTGCCAGCAGTTCAGGACCTGAAGCTTTCTTT.

The sample holds one count of this clone. Sequence at one end of the junction differs from germline and may be a read error. The sample has other DNA sequences that encode this CDR3 too. The rearrangement links TRBV5-4 to TRBJ2-7, with D perhaps TRBD1 or TRBD2 (5 bases each). The CDR3 has 14 residues. The V gene's germline CDR1 is SGHNT and CDR2 YYREEE (reference sequence). The CDR3 here is CASSLVDRDYEQYF. For the CDR3, the DNA is TGTGCCAGCAGCTTGGTCGACAGAGACTACGAACAGTACTTC.